This TCR beta chain originates from a study of shared clonotypes between healthy human individuals. In the case of this clone: The target antigen is unknown.

Study results and limitations: Of the naive CD4 clonotypes, around 4.7% were shared across a handful of donors.

The V segment lost 1 base and the J segment 7 bases; nucleotides outside the gene matches: 14. Germline loops: CDR1 ENHRY, CDR2 SYGVKD. The CDR3 length is 17 residues. Deep level was the assay's run setting. The data were produced by immunoSEQ multiplex PCR, yet TCRdb's version contains in-frame clones alone and is incomplete. The sample has 300,000 to 400,000 clones; around 87% are singletons. The sequencing input was memory CD8+ T cells sorted from blood. This sample's subset: CD45RO+ cells pooled with CCR7-negative TemRA cells. V usage is TRBV10-3 and J usage is TRBJ2-5; 8 nucleotides agree with TRBD1. The sequence was obtained from a man between 18 and 29 years old in good health. CDR3 nucleotide sequence: TGTGCCATCAGTGAGTTAGGGGTGCCAGGGGGCGAGGTGACCCAGTACTTC. This sequence encodes CAISELGVPGGEVTQYF.